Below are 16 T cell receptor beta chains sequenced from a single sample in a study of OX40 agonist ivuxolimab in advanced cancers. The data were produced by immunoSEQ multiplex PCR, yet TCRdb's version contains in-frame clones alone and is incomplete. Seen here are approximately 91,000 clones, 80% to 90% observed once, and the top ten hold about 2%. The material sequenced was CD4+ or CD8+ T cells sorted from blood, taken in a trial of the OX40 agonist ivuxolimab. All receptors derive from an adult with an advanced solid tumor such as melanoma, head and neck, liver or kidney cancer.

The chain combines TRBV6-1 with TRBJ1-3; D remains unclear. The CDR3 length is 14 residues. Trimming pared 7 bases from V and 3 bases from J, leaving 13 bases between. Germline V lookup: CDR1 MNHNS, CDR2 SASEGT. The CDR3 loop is CASTVGADGNTIYF. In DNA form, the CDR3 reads TGTGCCAGCACCGTTGGAGCGGATGGAAACACCATATATTTT.

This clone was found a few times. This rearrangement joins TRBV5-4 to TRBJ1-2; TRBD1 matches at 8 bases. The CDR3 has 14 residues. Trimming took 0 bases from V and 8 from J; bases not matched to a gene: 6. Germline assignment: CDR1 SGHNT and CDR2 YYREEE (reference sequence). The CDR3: CASSLVQGARGYTF. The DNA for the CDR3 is TGTGCCAGCAGCTTGGTTCAGGGGGCTCGGGGCTACACCTTC.

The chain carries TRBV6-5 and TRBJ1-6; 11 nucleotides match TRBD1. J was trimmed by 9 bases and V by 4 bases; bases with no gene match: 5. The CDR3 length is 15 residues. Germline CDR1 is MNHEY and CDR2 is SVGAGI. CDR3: CASSSRTGGGSPLHF. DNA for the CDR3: TGTGCCAGCAGTTCCCGGACAGGGGGCGGTTCACCCCTCCACTTT.

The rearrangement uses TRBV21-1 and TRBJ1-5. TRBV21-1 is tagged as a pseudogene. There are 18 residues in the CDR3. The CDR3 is CASSKRGVRDRAVQPQHF. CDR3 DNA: TGTGCCAGCAGCAAGAGGGGGGTCAGAGATAGAGCGGTTCAGCCCCAGCATTTT.

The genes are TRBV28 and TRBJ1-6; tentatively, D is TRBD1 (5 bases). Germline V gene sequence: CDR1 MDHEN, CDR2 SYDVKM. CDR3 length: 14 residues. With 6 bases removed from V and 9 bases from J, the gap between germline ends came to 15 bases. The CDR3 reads CASSPPSRGSPLHF. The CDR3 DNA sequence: TGTGCCAGCAGCCCGCCTAGTAGGGGTTCACCCCTCCACTTT.

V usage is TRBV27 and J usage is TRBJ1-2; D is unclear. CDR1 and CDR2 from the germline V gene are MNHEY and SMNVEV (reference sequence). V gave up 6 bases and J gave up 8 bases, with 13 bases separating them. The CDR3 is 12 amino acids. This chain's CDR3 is CASSSLLGGYTF. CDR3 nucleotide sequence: TGTGCCAGCAGCTCCCTCTTAGGCGGCTACACCTTC.

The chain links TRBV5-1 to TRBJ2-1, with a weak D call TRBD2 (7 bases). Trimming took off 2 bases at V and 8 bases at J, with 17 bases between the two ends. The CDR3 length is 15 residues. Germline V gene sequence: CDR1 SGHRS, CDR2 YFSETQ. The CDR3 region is CASSLSGGPRDEQFF. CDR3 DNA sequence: TGCGCCAGCAGCTTATCGGGGGGCCCCAGGGATGAGCAGTTCTTC.

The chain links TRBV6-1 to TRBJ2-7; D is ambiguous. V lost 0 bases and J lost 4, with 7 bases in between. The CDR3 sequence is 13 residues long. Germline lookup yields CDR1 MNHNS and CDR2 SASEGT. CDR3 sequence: CASSEAATYEQYF. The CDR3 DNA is TGTGCCAGCAGTGAAGCGGCCACTTACGAGCAGTACTTC.

The CDR3 DNA follows: TGTGCCAGCAGCTTAAGGCTGGAAAATTCACCCCTCCACTTT. Translating gives CASSLRLENSPLHF. The chain is built from TRBV7-2 and TRBJ1-6; the D is unclear. This CDR3 contains 14 residues. Between the trimmed V and J ends, which lost 2 bases and 7 bases, there was a span of 9 bases. Germline loops: CDR1 SGHTA, CDR2 FQGNSA. Filled out from reference TRBV7-2 and TRBJ1-6, the complete variable domain reads GAGVSQSPSNKVTEKGKDVELRCDPISGHTALYWYRQSLGQGLEFLIYFQGNSAPDKSGLPSDRFSAERTGGSVSTLTIQRTQQEDSAVYLCASSLRLENSPLHFGNGTRLTVT.

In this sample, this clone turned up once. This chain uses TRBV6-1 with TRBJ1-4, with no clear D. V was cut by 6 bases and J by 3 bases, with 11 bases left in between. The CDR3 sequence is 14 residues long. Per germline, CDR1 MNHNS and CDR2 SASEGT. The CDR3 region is CASRLDRANEKLFF. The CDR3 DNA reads TGTGCCAGCAGGTTGGACCGAGCTAATGAAAAACTGTTTTTT.

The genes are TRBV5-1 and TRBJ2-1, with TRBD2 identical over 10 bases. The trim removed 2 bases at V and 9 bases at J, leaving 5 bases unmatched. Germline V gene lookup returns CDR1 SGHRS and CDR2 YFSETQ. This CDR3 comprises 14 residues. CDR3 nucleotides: TGCGCCAGCAGCTTCGGAGCGGGGGGGACTGAGCAGTTCTTC. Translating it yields CASSFGAGGTEQFF.

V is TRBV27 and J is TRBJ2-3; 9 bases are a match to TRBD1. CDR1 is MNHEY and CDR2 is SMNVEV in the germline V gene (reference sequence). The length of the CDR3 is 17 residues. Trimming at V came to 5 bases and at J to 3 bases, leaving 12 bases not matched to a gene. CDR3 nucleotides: TGTGCCAGCAGTCCGTCCCACAGGGGGCGAAAGACAGATACGCAGTATTTT. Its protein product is CASSPSHRGRKTDTQYF.

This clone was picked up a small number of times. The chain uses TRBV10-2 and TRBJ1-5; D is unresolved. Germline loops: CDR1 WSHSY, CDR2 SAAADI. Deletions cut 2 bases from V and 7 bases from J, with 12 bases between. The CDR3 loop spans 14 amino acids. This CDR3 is CASSESRREQPQHF. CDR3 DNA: TGCGCCAGCAGTGAGAGCCGTCGGGAGCAGCCCCAGCATTTT.

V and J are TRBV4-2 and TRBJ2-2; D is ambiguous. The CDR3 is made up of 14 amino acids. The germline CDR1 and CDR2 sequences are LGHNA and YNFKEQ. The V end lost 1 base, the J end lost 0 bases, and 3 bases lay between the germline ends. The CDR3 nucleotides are TGTGCCAGCAGCCAAGGGGCGAACACCGGGGAGCTGTTTTTT. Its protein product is CASSQGANTGELFF.

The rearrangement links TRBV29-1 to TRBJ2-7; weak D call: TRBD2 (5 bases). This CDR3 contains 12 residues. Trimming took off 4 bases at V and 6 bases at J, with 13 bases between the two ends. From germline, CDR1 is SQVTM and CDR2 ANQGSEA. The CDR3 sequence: CSVAEGPAEQYF. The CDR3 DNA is TGCAGCGTTGCCGAGGGCCCGGCCGAGCAGTACTTC.

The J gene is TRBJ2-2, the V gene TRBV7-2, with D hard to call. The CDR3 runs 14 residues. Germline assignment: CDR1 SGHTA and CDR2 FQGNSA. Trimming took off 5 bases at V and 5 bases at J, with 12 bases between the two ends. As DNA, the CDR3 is TGTGCCAGCAGCGCCATAGGGTTTACCGGGGAGCTGTTTTTT. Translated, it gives CASSAIGFTGELFF.